Shown below are 21 T cell receptor beta chains from a single sample sequenced in a study of T-cell reconstitution after alpha-beta-depleted transplantation in children. Library preparation (for TCRbeta) was performed with unique molecular identifiers. In TCRdb, the PCR reads were re-called with MiXCR into one record per CDR3 protein. The sample includes around 190,000 distinct CDR3 sequences, 6.6% seen only once; the top ten take 4.5% to 6.5%. Sample: PBMCs, taken before TCRalphabeta/CD19-depleted stem cell transplant. These receptors all come from a boy aged 2 to 10 with acute lymphoblastic leukemia, due to receive a stem cell transplant.

Ten or more counts support this clonotype. V gene TRBV20-1 combines with J gene TRBJ1-5, with a tentative D call TRBD1 (5 bases). V was cut by 3 bases and J by 6 bases, with 9 bases left in between. Germline V gene lookup returns CDR1 DFQATT and CDR2 SNEGSKA (reference sequence). This CDR3 comprises 12 residues. For the CDR3, the DNA is TGCAGTGCTAGGAGTCAGGGTCAGCCCCAGCATTTT. Amino acids: CSARSQGQPQHF.

This clonotype showed up just a few times. This chain uses TRBV20-1 with TRBJ1-5; D is uncertain. Germline CDR1 reads DFQATT; CDR2 reads SNEGSKA (reference sequence). CDR3 length: 17 amino acids. The V gene lost 3 bases and the J gene lost 5 bases, with 23 bases spanning the gap. This chain's CDR3 is CSASMSDTYSNDQPQHF. The CDR3 DNA reads as TGCAGTGCTAGTATGAGCGACACTTATAGCAACGATCAGCCCCAGCATTTT.

This clonotype was detected many times. The chain combines TRBV20-1 with TRBJ1-3; 8 bases align to TRBD1. Germline V gene sequence: CDR1 DFQATT, CDR2 SNEGSKA (reference sequence). The CDR3 runs 15 residues. V trimming: 3 bases; J trimming: 3 bases; junction bases outside the gene matches: 7. CDR3 nucleotides: TGCAGTGCTAGGGTTGGACAGGGAGTTGGAAACACCATATATTTT. This sequence encodes CSARVGQGVGNTIYF.

This clonotype was seen ten or more times. This chain joins TRBV18 and TRBJ2-1; perhaps D is TRBD1 or TRBD2 (5 bases each). Germline-derived CDR1 and CDR2 are KGHSH and LQKENI. V was trimmed by 3 bases and J by 4 bases, leaving 16 bases between them. The CDR3 totals 16 residues. In DNA form, the CDR3 reads TGTGCCAGCTCACCTCAGAAAAGGGGAGTTTACAATGAGCAGTTCTTC. Translated, it gives CASSPQKRGVYNEQFF.

This clonotype was counted at least ten times. The chain joins TRBV4-2 to TRBJ2-7; 11 nucleotides line up with TRBD2. V shed 0 bases and J 2 bases; nucleotides not matched to a gene: 12. Germline V gives CDR1 LGHNA, CDR2 YNFKEQ. The CDR3 length is 19 residues. CDR3 nucleotides: TGTGCCAGCAGCCAAGATCGGCCCGTCTATAGCGGGGGGGCCTACGAGCAGTACTTC. Translating gives CASSQDRPVYSGGAYEQYF.

This clonotype has at least ten counts. The rearrangement joins TRBV20-1 to TRBJ2-2; D gene unclear. The germline V gene encodes CDR1 DFQATT and CDR2 SNEGSKA (reference sequence). The germline V and J ends were trimmed by 3 bases and 4 bases, with 15 bases remaining between them. This CDR3 has 15 amino acids. CDR3 DNA: TGCAGTGCTAGTATCGCCGGCAAGCGCACCGGGGAGCTGTTTTTT. The encoded protein is CSASIAGKRTGELFF.

The J gene is TRBJ2-3, the V gene TRBV5-1; weak D call: TRBD2 (5 bases). This CDR3 comprises 12 residues. V shed 6 bases and J shed 0 bases, with 5 bases lying between them. Germline V lookup: CDR1 SGHRS, CDR2 YFSETQ. The CDR3 bases are TGCGCCAGCACGGGGAGCACAGATACGCAGTATTTT. It translates to CASTGSTDTQYF.

Only a few counts were recorded for this clonotype. The J gene is TRBJ2-2, the V gene TRBV19; 7 nucleotides match TRBD1. Trimming took 9 bases from V and 6 from J; bases not matched to a gene: 10. Looked up from germline, CDR1 is LNHDA and CDR2 is SQIVND (reference sequence). The CDR3 is made up of 14 amino acids. CDR3 in amino acids: CASKNRGSAGELFF. Here the CDR3 DNA reads TGTGCCAGCAAGAACAGGGGCTCTGCCGGGGAGCTGTTTTTT.

This clonotype appeared many times. The chain links TRBV6-5 to TRBJ1-3, with a possible D match to TRBD1 (6 bases). V lost 0 bases, J lost 3 bases, and 12 bases lay in between. Germline V gene lookup returns CDR1 MNHEY and CDR2 SVGAGI. The CDR3 is 16 residues long. The CDR3 coding sequence is TGTGCCAGCAGTTACTCAGGGGGGTTCGGTGGAAACACCATATATTTT. Amino acid sequence: CASSYSGGFGGNTIYF.

On this clonotype: One junction end does not reproduce the germline sequence, and a read error may be involved. CDR3 region: CSVEGGGTYTQYF. The DNA of the CDR3 is TGCAGCGTTGAGGGGGGGGGCACATATACGCAGTATTTT. This chain connects TRBV29-1 to TRBJ2-3; a weak D match, TRBD2 (7 bases). Germline values: CDR1 SQVTM, CDR2 ANQGSEA. The CDR3 totals 13 residues.

The sample holds many counts of this clonotype. The DNA for the CDR3 is TGTGCCAGCAGCTCGAGCGGGGGCCAACCGGGGAGGGCAGATACGCAGTATTTT. This encodes CASSSSGGQPGRADTQYF. V usage is TRBV11-2 and J usage is TRBJ2-3; 8 bases line up with TRBD2. The germline gives CDR1 SGHAT, CDR2 FQNNGV. V shed 4 bases, J shed 4 bases, and the junction held 16 bases outside the gene matches. The CDR3 length is 18 residues.

This clonotype showed up just a few times. V gene TRBV11-3 combines with J gene TRBJ1-2; 7 bases line up with TRBD1. Germline trimming cut 5 bases from V and 8 bases from J; bases unmatched to any gene: 11. The CDR3 runs to 14 residues. From germline, CDR1 is SGHNT and CDR2 YENEEA. CDR3 residues: CASSQENRGSGYTF. Here the CDR3 DNA reads TGTGCCAGCAGCCAGGAGAACAGGGGCAGCGGCTACACCTTC.

The chain employs TRBV25-1 and TRBJ2-2; D is unresolved. Germline CDR1 is MGHDK and CDR2 is SYGVNS. This CDR3 contains 15 residues. The germline V and J ends were trimmed by 6 bases and 6 bases, with 17 bases remaining between them. This chain's CDR3 is CASSLLPQSAGELFF. DNA of the CDR3: TGTGCCAGCAGCTTACTCCCGCAGTCGGCCGGGGAGCTGTTTTTT.

This clonotype was detected many times. This sequence joins TRBV12-3 or TRBV12-4 and TRBJ2-7; perhaps TRBD1 as D (7 bases). This CDR3 comprises 13 residues. V was pared by 10 bases and J by 5 bases, with 18 bases between. Here the CDR3 DNA reads TGTGCCATTCAGGGGGGTAGCCTCCACGAGCAGTACTTC. Its translation is CAIQGGSLHEQYF.

This clonotype was detected ten times or more. This rearrangement joins TRBV2 to TRBJ2-7; D is ambiguous. This CDR3 region has 14 residues. CDR1 and CDR2 from the germline V gene are SNHLY and FYNNEI. The ends were cut back, 6 bases at V and 0 bases at J, with 12 bases in the middle. The CDR3 nucleotides read TGTGCCAGCAGACCGGGTCTCTACTCCTACGAGCAGTACTTC. Amino acids: CASRPGLYSYEQYF.

This clonotype has a count of ten or more. The V gene is TRBV11-1, the J gene TRBJ2-3; 13 bases align to TRBD2. V was clipped by 4 bases and J by 6 bases; unmatched bases: 13. CDR3 length: 18 amino acids. CDR1 and CDR2 (germline): SGHAT, FQDESV (reference sequence). The CDR3 region has the DNA TGTGCCAGCAGCTCAGGGACTAGCGGGGCAACCTTCGGGGATACGCAGTATTTT. Protein product: CASSSGTSGATFGDTQYF.

This clonotype has a count of ten or more. This chain joins TRBV20-1 and TRBJ2-1; 12 bases are shared with TRBD2. This CDR3 comprises 13 residues. Trimming at V came to 4 bases and at J to 10 bases, leaving 5 bases not matched to a gene. The germline V gene has CDR1 DFQATT and CDR2 SNEGSKA (reference sequence). CDR3 coding DNA: TGCAGTGCTATTCTAGCGGGGGGGCGGGAGCAGTTCTTC. Translating gives CSAILAGGREQFF.

In DNA form, the CDR3 reads TGTGCCAGCAGCTTAGGCATGGTGGGGGGGGACACCGGGGAGCTGTTTTTT. Protein sequence: CASSLGMVGGDTGELFF. The gene calls are TRBV7-2 and TRBJ2-2; the match to TRBD2 covers 7 bases. J gave up 3 bases and V 1 base, and 8 bases lay outside the gene matches. Germline V gene lookup returns CDR1 SGHTA and CDR2 FQGNSA. The CDR3 spans 17 residues.

The chain carries TRBV5-1 and TRBJ2-7; 7 nucleotides line up with TRBD1. In germline, CDR1 is SGHRS, CDR2 YFSETQ. Trimming removed 4 bases from V and 3 bases from J; junction bases left unmatched: 16. There are 17 residues in the CDR3. The CDR3 sequence: CASSLEPATGVYYEQYF. The CDR3 nucleotides are TGCGCCAGCAGCCTGGAACCCGCCACAGGGGTATACTACGAGCAGTACTTC.

This clonotype has ten or more counts. The chain recombines TRBV5-6 with TRBJ1-5, with D tentatively TRBD1 (5 bases). Germline lookup yields CDR1 SGHDT and CDR2 YYEEEE. The CDR3 length is 14 residues. V lost 4 bases, J lost 3 bases, and 11 bases lay in between. The CDR3 DNA follows: TGTGCCAGCAGCCGAGGACAAGCCAATCAGCCCCAGCATTTT. Protein product: CASSRGQANQPQHF.

The sample holds a few counts of this clonotype. V usage is TRBV4-3 and J usage is TRBJ2-6; D remains ambiguous. The V end was cut by 0 bases, the J end by 0 bases, with 15 bases between. This CDR3 region has 19 residues. Germline assignment: CDR1 LGHNA and CDR2 YSLEER. The CDR3 DNA reads TGCGCCAGCAGCCAAGATTCCACCTACGCCTACTCTGGGGCCAACGTCCTGACTTTC. As protein: CASSQDSTYAYSGANVLTF.